This entry is about one TCR beta chain. The sample originates from a study of CD8+CD57+ T cells in acquired aplastic anemia. Patients chosen for sequencing had CD8+CD57+ cells that had expanded, as shown by flow cytometry. Researchers used genomic DNA as the template to profile TCR beta VDJ and CDR3. TCRdb independently ran MiXCR on the reads; one entry per CDR3 protein. The sample shows about 160,000 distinct CDR3 sequences, about 50% of them seen only once. This CDR3 is built from 14 residues. CDR1 LGHNA and CDR2 YSLEER come from the germline V gene. V lost 1 base and J 5 bases, leaving 11 bases between the germline ends.

The sequence came from a human donor with aplastic anemia. The gene calls are TRBV4-3 and TRBJ2-5; D is unclear. Sequences were obtained from sorted CD4+, CD8+, or CD8+CD57+ T cells (not recorded which) from PBMCs. The CDR3 nucleotides read TGCGCCAGCAGCCAAGTGCACTCCCAGGAGACCCAGTACTTC. Translating gives CASSQVHSQETQYF.